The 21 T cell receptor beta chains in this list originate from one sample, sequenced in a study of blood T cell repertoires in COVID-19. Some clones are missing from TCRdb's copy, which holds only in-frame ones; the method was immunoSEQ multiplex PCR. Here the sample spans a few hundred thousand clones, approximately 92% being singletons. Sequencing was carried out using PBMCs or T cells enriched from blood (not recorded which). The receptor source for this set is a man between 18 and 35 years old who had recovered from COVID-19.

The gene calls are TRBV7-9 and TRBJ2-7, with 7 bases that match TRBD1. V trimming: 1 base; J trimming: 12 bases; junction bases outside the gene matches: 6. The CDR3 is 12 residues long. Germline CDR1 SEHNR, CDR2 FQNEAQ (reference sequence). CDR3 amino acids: CASSLDRGNTYF. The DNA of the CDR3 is TGTGCCAGCAGCTTAGACAGGGGAAATACGTACTTC. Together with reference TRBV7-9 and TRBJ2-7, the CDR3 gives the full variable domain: DTGVSQNPRHKITKRGQNVTFRCDPISEHNRLYWYRQTLGQGPEFLTYFQNEAQLEKSRLLSDRFSAERPKGSFSTLEIQRTEQGDSAMYLCASSLDRGNTYFGPGTRLTVT.

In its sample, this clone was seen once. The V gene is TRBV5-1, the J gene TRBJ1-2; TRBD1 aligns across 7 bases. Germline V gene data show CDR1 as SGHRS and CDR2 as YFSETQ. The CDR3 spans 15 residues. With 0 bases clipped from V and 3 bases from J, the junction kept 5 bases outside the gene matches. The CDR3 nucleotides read TGCGCCAGCAGCTTGGTGAGACAGGGTTACTATGGCTACACCTTC. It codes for CASSLVRQGYYGYTF.

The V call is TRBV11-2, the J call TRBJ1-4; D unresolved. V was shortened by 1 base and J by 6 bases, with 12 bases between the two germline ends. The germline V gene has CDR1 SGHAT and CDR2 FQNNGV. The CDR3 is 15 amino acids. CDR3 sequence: CASSLVRQVDEKLFF. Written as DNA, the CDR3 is TGTGCCAGCAGCTTAGTAAGGCAGGTTGATGAAAAACTGTTTTTT.

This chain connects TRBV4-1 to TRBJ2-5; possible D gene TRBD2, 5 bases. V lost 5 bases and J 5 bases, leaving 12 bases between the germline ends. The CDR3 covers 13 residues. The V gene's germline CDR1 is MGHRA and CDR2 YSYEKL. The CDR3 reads CASSVTRTETQYF. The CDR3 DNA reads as TGCGCCAGCAGCGTCACTAGAACCGAGACCCAGTACTTC.

CDR3 in amino acids: CTTGQGLAVGEQYF. As DNA, the CDR3 is TGTACCACGGGGCAGGGACTAGCGGTCGGCGAGCAGTACTTC. The chain joins TRBV28 to TRBJ2-7, with TRBD2 matching over 11 bases. The CDR3 runs to 14 residues. Germline CDR1 is MDHEN and CDR2 is SYDVKM. The full variable domain, completed using reference TRBV28 and TRBJ2-7, is DVKVTQSSRYLVKRTGEKVFLECVQDMDHENMFWYRQDPGLGLRLIYFSYDVKMKEKGDIPEGYSVSREKKERFSLILESASTNQTSMYLCTTGQGLAVGEQYFGPGTRLTVT.

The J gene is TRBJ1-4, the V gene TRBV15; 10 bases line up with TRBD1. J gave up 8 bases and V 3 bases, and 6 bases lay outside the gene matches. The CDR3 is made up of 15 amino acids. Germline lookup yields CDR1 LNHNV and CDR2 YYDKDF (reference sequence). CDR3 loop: CATSSGTGVGEKLFF. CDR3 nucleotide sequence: TGTGCCACCAGCAGCGGGACAGGGGTTGGGGAAAAACTGTTTTTT.

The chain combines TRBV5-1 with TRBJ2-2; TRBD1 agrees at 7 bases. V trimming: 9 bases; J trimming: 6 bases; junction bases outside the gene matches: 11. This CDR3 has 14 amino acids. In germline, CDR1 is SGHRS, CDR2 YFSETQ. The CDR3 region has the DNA TGCGCCACAGCCCGACAGGGTGAGGCCGGGGAGCTGTTTTTT. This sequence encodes CATARQGEAGELFF.

CDR3 nucleotide sequence: TGTGCCAGCAGCAAAGAGAAGGGACAGGGGAATGGCTACACCTTC. It encodes CASSKEKGQGNGYTF. The chain uses TRBV21-1 and TRBJ1-2; the DNA was not used to check the table's D call, TRBD1. TRBV21-1 counts as a pseudogene. This CDR3 comprises 15 residues.

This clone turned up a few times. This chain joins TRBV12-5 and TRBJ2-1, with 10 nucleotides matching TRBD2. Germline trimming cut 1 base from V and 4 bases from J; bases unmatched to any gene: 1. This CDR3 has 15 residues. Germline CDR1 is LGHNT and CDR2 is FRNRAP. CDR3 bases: TGTGCTAGTGGTTTGGGACTAGCGGGTTACAATGAGCAGTTCTTC. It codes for CASGLGLAGYNEQFF.

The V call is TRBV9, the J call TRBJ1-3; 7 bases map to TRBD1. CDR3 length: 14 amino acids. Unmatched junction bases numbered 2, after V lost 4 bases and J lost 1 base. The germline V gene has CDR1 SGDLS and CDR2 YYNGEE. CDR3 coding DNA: TGTGCCAGCAGCCCAGGGGGTTCTGGAAACACCATATATTTT. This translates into CASSPGGSGNTIYF.

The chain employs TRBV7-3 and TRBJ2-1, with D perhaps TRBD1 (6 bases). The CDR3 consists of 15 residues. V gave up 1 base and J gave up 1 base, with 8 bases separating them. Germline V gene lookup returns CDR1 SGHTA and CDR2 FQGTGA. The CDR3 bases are TGTGCCAGCAGCTTAAGGGGGCAATCCTACAATGAGCAGTTCTTC. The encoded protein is CASSLRGQSYNEQFF. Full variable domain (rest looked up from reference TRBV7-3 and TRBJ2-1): GAGVSQTPSNKVTEKGKYVELRCDPISGHTALYWYRQSLGQGPEFLIYFQGTGAADDSGLPNDRFFAVRPEGSVSTLKIQRTERGDSAVYLCASSLRGQSYNEQFFGPGTRLTVL.

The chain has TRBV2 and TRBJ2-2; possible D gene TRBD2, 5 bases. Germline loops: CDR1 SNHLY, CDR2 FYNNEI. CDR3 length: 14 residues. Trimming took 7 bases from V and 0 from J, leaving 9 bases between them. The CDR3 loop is CASIPGTNTGELFF. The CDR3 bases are TGTGCCAGCATCCCGGGAACGAACACCGGGGAGCTGTTTTTT.

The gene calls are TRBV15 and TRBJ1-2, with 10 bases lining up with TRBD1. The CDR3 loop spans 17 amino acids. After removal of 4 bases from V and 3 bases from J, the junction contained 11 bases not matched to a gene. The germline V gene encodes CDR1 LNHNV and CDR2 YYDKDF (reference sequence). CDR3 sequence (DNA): TGTGCCACCAGCACCAAGACAGGGGGCACCACTTACTATGGCTACACCTTC. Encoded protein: CATSTKTGGTTYYGYTF.

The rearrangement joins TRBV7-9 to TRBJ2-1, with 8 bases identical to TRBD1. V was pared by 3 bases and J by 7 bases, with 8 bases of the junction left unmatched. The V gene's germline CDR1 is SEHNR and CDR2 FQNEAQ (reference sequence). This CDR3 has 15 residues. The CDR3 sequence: CASSFGQGLWNEQFF. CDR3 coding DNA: TGTGCCAGCAGCTTCGGACAGGGCCTTTGGAATGAGCAGTTCTTC.

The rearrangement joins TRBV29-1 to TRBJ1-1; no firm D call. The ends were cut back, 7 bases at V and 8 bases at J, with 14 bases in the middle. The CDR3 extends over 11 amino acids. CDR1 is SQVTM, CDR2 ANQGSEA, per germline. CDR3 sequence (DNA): TGCAGCGCTCGGGGAGCGTCAGAAGCTTTCTTT. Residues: CSARGASEAFF.

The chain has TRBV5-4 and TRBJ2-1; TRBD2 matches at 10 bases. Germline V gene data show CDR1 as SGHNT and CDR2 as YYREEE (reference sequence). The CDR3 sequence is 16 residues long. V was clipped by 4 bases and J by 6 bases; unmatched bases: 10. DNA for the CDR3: TGTGCCAGCAGCCGTAGAACTAGCGGGATCTCCAATGAGCAGTTCTTC. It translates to CASSRRTSGISNEQFF.

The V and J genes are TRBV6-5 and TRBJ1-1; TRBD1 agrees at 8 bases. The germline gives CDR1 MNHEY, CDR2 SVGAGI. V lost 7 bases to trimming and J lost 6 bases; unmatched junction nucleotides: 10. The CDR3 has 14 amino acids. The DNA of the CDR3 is TGTGCCAGCATTCAGGACAGGGTTAACCCTGAAGCTTTCTTT. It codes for CASIQDRVNPEAFF.

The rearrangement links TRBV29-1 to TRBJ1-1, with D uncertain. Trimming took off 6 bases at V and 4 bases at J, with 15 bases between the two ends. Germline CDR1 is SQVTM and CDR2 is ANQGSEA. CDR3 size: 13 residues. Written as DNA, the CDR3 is TGCAGCGTCCTATCCCTCGGAGGCACTGAAGCTTTCTTT. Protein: CSVLSLGGTEAFF.

This chain's CDR3 is CASSFGVGNQPQHF. CDR3 nucleotides: TGTGCCAGCAGCTTCGGGGTCGGCAATCAGCCCCAGCATTTT. The chain couples TRBV3-1 (or the pseudogene TRBV3-2) to TRBJ1-5; D is unresolved. With 5 bases removed from V and 2 bases from J, the gap between germline ends came to 10 bases. CDR1 and CDR2 (germline): LGHDT, YNNKEL (reference sequence). The CDR3 is 14 residues long.

The CDR3 here is CASSTTSSSYNEQFF. The CDR3 DNA follows: TGTGCCAGCAGCACTACAAGTAGCTCCTACAATGAGCAGTTCTTC. The chain has TRBV7-3 and TRBJ2-1; no reliable D call. Deletions cut 5 bases from V and 0 bases from J, with 11 bases between. Per the germline V gene, CDR1 is SGHTA and CDR2 is FQGTGA. CDR3 size: 15 residues.

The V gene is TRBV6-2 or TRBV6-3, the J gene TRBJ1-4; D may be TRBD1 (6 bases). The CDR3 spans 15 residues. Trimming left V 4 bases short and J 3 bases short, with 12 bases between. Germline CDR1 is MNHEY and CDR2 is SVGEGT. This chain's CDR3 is CASSFRDTPNEKLFF. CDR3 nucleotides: TGTGCCAGCAGTTTCCGGGACACGCCTAATGAAAAACTGTTTTTT.